There are a few counts of the clone carrying this TCR beta chain. The antigen remains undetermined. General study findings and limits: The TCR gene usage of tumor memory CD4+ T cells clustered together with blood and lymph node memory CD4+ cells and with lymph node naive CD4+ cells. Tumor Treg TCRs overlapped most with tumor naive CD4+ cells.

CD4+CD45RO+CD25- cells were isolated as memory CD4+ T cells. Constant-region reverse primers amplified full-length variable regions, followed by semi-nested Nested Universal Primer A PCR. TCRdb re-derived calls from the 5' RACE reads in MiXCR, one entry per CDR3 protein. The table lists approximately 44,000 distinct CDR3 sequences, about 29% of them singletons. Source material: memory CD4+ T cells sorted from a lymph node. Described subset: memory CD4+ T cells, CD4+CD45RO+CD25-. The TCR originated in a female donor with breast cancer.

The CDR3 protein is CASSYNPDSTDTQYF. CDR3 coding DNA: TGTGCCAGCAGTTATAATCCAGACAGCACAGATACGCAGTATTTT. This chain joins TRBV6-5 and TRBJ2-3; no definite D call. Germline V gene lookup returns CDR1 MNHEY and CDR2 SVGAGI. The CDR3 is 15 amino acids. Trimming pared 3 bases from V and 0 bases from J, leaving 10 bases between.